This TCR beta chain was identified in a study of Graves' ophthalmopathy and Graves' hyperthyroidism. If patients had other autoimmune diseases, uncontrolled infections, pregnancy or lactation, they were excluded. About this clonotype: A single base separates this from a much larger clone, so it may be a read error. Since the CDR3 does not end with the conserved phenylalanine or tryptophan, this likely comes from a read error.

Amplified TCR beta CDR3 regions were obtained using RNA transcripts as template. First-round RT-PCR with HTBI primers preceded a second-round multiplex PCR. A single record per CDR3 protein comes from TCRdb applying MiXCR to the multiplex PCR reads. The table records roughly 380,000 distinct CDR3 sequences, 15% to 19% of them present only once. Sequenced material: peripheral blood. The receptor's source is a woman in her late teens or twenties with stable Graves' hyperthyroidism.

CDR3 in amino acids: CATVEGNQPQHL. As DNA, the CDR3 is TGTGCCACCGTGGAAGGCAATCAGCCCCAGCATTTG. The chain uses TRBV24-1 and TRBJ1-5; D ambiguous. Germline CDR1 KGHDR, CDR2 SFDVKD. This CDR3 comprises 12 residues. V lost 9 bases and J lost 2, with 7 bases in between.